The sequence of this TCR beta chain was determined in a study of T cells in Graves' hyperthyroidism and ophthalmopathy. Study-wide results and caveats: Blood also held most thyroid clonotypes expanded beyond 0.001.

Thyroid ultrasound, orbital computed tomography, clinical symptoms, and serum thyroxine and TRAb underpinned diagnoses. It was RNA transcripts that yielded the amplified TCR beta CDR3 regions. Primed by the HTBI set, a first-round RT-PCR was run on the TCR CDR3. Via MiXCR, TCRdb re-called the multiplex PCR reads, giving one row per CDR3 protein. The sample lists some 400,000 distinct CDR3 sequences; approximately 15% were seen once. The CDR3 sequence is 14 residues long. V lost 6 bases and J 5 bases, leaving 16 bases between the germline ends. This clonotype came up many times. As yet, its antigen is unknown.

Sequencing used blood. The sequence was obtained from a woman aged 55 to 70 with Graves' hyperthyroidism. The chain uses TRBV12-3 or TRBV12-4 and TRBJ1-2, with a possible D match to TRBD1 (5 bases). CDR3 sequence reads: CASRSTGTEYGYTF. DNA of the CDR3: TGTGCCAGCAGGTCTACCGGGACGGAATATGGCTACACCTTC.